One and the same sample provided the 25 T cell receptor beta chains below, sequenced in a study of technical replicates of blood from several donors. Repertoires were generated with immunoSEQ multiplex PCR, while TCRdb's copy carries only in-frame clones and drops some. The sample shows more than 75,000 clones, 96% of them seen only once. Sample: T cells isolated from PBMCs. The receptors originated from a human donor in good health.

Only one count was recorded for this clone. The J gene is TRBJ1-4, the V gene TRBV19, with D possibly matching TRBD1 (5 bases). V was trimmed by 5 bases and J by 5 bases, leaving 15 bases between them. Germline CDR1 and CDR2: LNHDA and SQIVND (reference sequence). The CDR3 length is 15 residues. The CDR3 is CASSVQVIVNEKLFF. The DNA for the CDR3 is TGTGCCAGTAGTGTACAGGTTATTGTGAATGAAAAACTGTTTTTT.

The V call is TRBV27, the J call TRBJ1-2, with a possible D match to TRBD1 (5 bases). Trimming removed 4 bases from V and 5 bases from J, with 11 bases in between. The CDR3 contains 13 residues. Germline-derived CDR1 and CDR2 are MNHEY and SMNVEV (reference sequence). CDR3 DNA: TGTGCCAGCAGTTGGGGCGGGGGGTATGGCTACACCTTC. This gives the protein CASSWGGGYGYTF.

This clone was recorded only once. The gene calls are TRBV19 and TRBJ2-1; 9 bases are a match to TRBD2. The CDR3 covers 13 residues. From germline, CDR1 is LNHDA and CDR2 SQIVND (reference sequence). V was pared by 3 bases and J by 7 bases, with 1 base of the junction left unmatched. The CDR3 loop reads CASSILAGNEQFF. CDR3 coding DNA: TGTGCCAGTAGTATCCTAGCGGGGAATGAGCAGTTCTTC.

This clone was recorded once. The chain couples TRBV7-9 to TRBJ2-3; D gene ambiguous. The V and J ends lost 3 bases and 2 bases respectively, with 9 bases between them. The CDR3 is 14 amino acids. Germline values: CDR1 SEHNR, CDR2 FQNEAQ (reference sequence). The CDR3 nucleotides are TGTGCCAGCAGCTTCATGGTAGACACAGATACGCAGTATTTT. It is translated as CASSFMVDTDTQYF.

V is TRBV15 and J is TRBJ2-7; 9 positions match TRBD2. Germline CDR1 and CDR2: LNHNV and YYDKDF (reference sequence). J gave up 4 bases and V 6 bases, and 7 bases lay outside the gene matches. The CDR3 totals 14 residues. The CDR3 bases are TGTGCCACCAGTGAGGCTAGCGGGATATACGAGCAGTACTTC. Translated: CATSEASGIYEQYF.

The V gene is TRBV28, the J gene TRBJ2-1, with TRBD1 matching 8 bases. Germline loops: CDR1 MDHEN, CDR2 SYDVKM. V shed 5 bases, J shed 14 bases, and the junction held 20 bases outside the gene matches. The CDR3 runs to 16 residues. CDR3 coding DNA: TGTGCCAGCAGTCCGTCCCAGGGGGCTGGAACACTGGGGGAGTTCTTC. Protein sequence: CASSPSQGAGTLGEFF.

V is TRBV2 and J is TRBJ2-3; 7 bases map to TRBD1. The CDR3 has 15 amino acids. V gave up 4 bases and J gave up 4 bases; unmatched junction bases: 8. The germline gives CDR1 SNHLY, CDR2 FYNNEI. CDR3 DNA sequence: TGTGCCAGCAGTGCTACCGGGACAGAACCAGATACGCAGTATTTT. Its protein product is CASSATGTEPDTQYF.

The chain has TRBV7-9 and TRBJ2-1; 16 bases are shared with TRBD2. Germline CDR1 and CDR2: SEHNR and FQNEAQ (reference sequence). This CDR3 region has 19 residues. V was pared by 2 bases and J by 7 bases, with 11 bases of the junction left unmatched. CDR3 sequence: CASSLPGLAGGPSKNEQFF. The DNA for the CDR3 is TGTGCCAGCAGCTTACCGGGACTAGCGGGAGGGCCCTCTAAGAATGAGCAGTTCTTC. Full variable domain (outside the CDR3, taken from reference TRBV7-9 and TRBJ2-1): DTGVSQNPRHKITKRGQNVTFRCDPISEHNRLYWYRQTLGQGPEFLTYFQNEAQLEKSRLLSDRFSAERPKGSFSTLEIQRTEQGDSAMYLCASSLPGLAGGPSKNEQFFGPGTRLTVL.

The rearrangement uses TRBV18 and TRBJ1-2, with TRBD1 matching over 9 bases. V was pared by 2 bases and J by 2 bases, with 3 bases of the junction left unmatched. Germline V gene lookup returns CDR1 KGHSH and CDR2 LQKENI. CDR3 length equals 15 residues. The DNA of the CDR3 is TGTGCCAGCTCACCAGCCGGGACAGGGAACTATGGCTACACCTTC. Its translation is CASSPAGTGNYGYTF.

The chain has TRBV13 and TRBJ2-7, with TRBD2 as a possible D gene (6 bases). The germline CDR1 and CDR2 sequences are PRHDT and FYEKMQ (reference sequence). The CDR3 has 14 amino acids. The V end lost 1 base, the J end lost 0 bases, and 7 bases lay between the germline ends. The CDR3 DNA reads TGTGCCAGCAGCTTAGCCGGGAGCTCCTACGAGCAGTACTTC. The encoded protein is CASSLAGSSYEQYF. Full variable domain (rest looked up from reference TRBV13 and TRBJ2-7): AAGVIQSPRHLIKEKRETATLKCYPIPRHDTVYWYQQGPGQDPQFLISFYEKMQSDKGSIPDRFSAQQFSDYHSELNMSSLELGDSALYFCASSLAGSSYEQYFGPGTRLTVT.

The chain carries TRBV28 and TRBJ1-3; unclear D gene. The CDR3 is 15 residues long. Germline loops: CDR1 MDHEN, CDR2 SYDVKM. V was shortened by 2 bases and J by 4 bases, with 12 bases between the two germline ends. The CDR3 loop reads CASSLRSGSGNTIYF. The CDR3 nucleotides read TGTGCCAGCAGTTTAAGGTCGGGGTCCGGAAACACCATATATTTT.

The CDR3 protein is CASSPFGTATFSGNTIYF. In DNA form, the CDR3 reads TGCGCCAGCAGCCCTTTCGGAACAGCCACCTTCTCTGGAAACACCATATATTTT. The gene calls are TRBV4-1 and TRBJ1-3, with D uncertain. The germline gives CDR1 MGHRA, CDR2 YSYEKL. The V end was cut by 4 bases, the J end by 0 bases, with 19 bases between. The CDR3 extends over 18 amino acids.

This chain uses TRBV12-2 with TRBJ2-1; no DNA check was done on the table's D call, TRBD2. TRBV12-2 is given as a pseudogene. This CDR3 has 16 residues. This chain's CDR3 is CASRKGGASSYNEQFF. DNA of the CDR3: TGTGCAAGTCGAAAAGGGGGGGCGAGCTCCTACAATGAGCAGTTCTTC.

The chain employs TRBV7-8 and TRBJ2-7; 7 nucleotides match TRBD2. CDR3 length equals 16 residues. Per germline, CDR1 SGHVS and CDR2 FQNEAQ. V gave up 4 bases and J gave up 0 bases; unmatched junction bases: 9. CDR3 protein: CASSSTLAESSYEQYF. The CDR3 coding sequence is TGTGCCAGCAGCTCCACTCTAGCGGAGAGCTCCTACGAGCAGTACTTC.

The rearrangement links TRBV28 to TRBJ2-7; the D gene is possibly TRBD2 (5 bases). This CDR3 is 14 amino acids long. V was trimmed by 6 bases and J by 12 bases, leaving 24 bases between them. In germline, CDR1 is MDHEN, CDR2 SYDVKM. This CDR3 reads CASRSLGLVSEGYF. The CDR3 DNA is TGTGCCAGCAGATCCCTCGGACTGGTTTCCGAGGGGTACTTC.

This chain joins TRBV27 and TRBJ2-1, with a possible D match to TRBD1 (6 bases). The germline V gene has CDR1 MNHEY and CDR2 SMNVEV (reference sequence). The V gene lost 6 bases and the J gene lost 7 bases, with 16 bases spanning the gap. The CDR3 runs to 14 residues. CDR3 DNA: TGTGCCAGCAGCGAATGGACAGAGGTGAATGAGCAGTTCTTC. Amino acids: CASSEWTEVNEQFF.

The V and J genes are TRBV7-3 and TRBJ2-7; a possible D gene is TRBD2 (5 bases). With 5 bases removed from V and 2 bases from J, the gap between germline ends came to 13 bases. Germline CDR1 and CDR2: SGHTA and FQGTGA. The CDR3 has 14 residues. CDR3 in amino acids: CASSPTGNPYEQYF. The CDR3 DNA is TGTGCCAGCAGCCCGACGGGGAACCCCTACGAGCAGTACTTC.

The V and J genes are TRBV11-3 and TRBJ1-1, with D unclear. The CDR3 consists of 14 residues. Deletions cut 2 bases from V and 1 base from J, with 8 bases between. In germline, CDR1 is SGHNT, CDR2 YENEEA. The CDR3 loop is CASSLNRGNTEAFF. DNA of the CDR3: TGTGCCAGCAGCTTAAACCGGGGGAACACTGAAGCTTTCTTT.

This chain joins TRBV30 and TRBJ2-3, with D possibly being TRBD2 (6 bases). The germline V gene encodes CDR1 GTSNPN and CDR2 SVGIG (reference sequence). This CDR3 is 15 amino acids long. Deletions cut 5 bases from V and 2 bases from J, with 17 bases between. CDR3 sequence reads: CAWSFVADNTDTQYF. In DNA form, the CDR3 reads TGTGCCTGGTCGTTCGTAGCGGACAACACAGATACGCAGTATTTT.

The chain has TRBV7-3 and TRBJ2-3; tentative D call: TRBD1 (5 bases). The germline CDR1 and CDR2 sequences are SGHTA and FQGTGA. CDR3 length equals 14 residues. Trimming left V 8 bases short and J 5 bases short, with 17 bases between. CDR3 protein: CASALGAGIDTQYF. The CDR3 nucleotides are TGTGCCAGCGCCTTAGGGGCAGGGATAGATACGCAGTATTTT.

This rearrangement joins TRBV11-3 to TRBJ2-7, with 7 bases fitting TRBD2. Germline V gives CDR1 SGHNT, CDR2 YENEEA. Trimming cost V 3 bases and J 4 bases; bases outside gene matches: 24. The CDR3 length is 20 residues. The CDR3 spells CASSFRPKFMVSGSKYEQYF. The CDR3 nucleotides read TGTGCCAGCAGCTTTCGGCCGAAATTTATGGTTAGCGGGTCAAAATACGAGCAGTACTTC.

This chain connects TRBV4-1 to TRBJ2-1; possibly TRBD2 for D (6 bases). The V end was cut by 3 bases, the J end by 3 bases, with 12 bases between. This CDR3 spans 15 amino acids. The germline CDR1 and CDR2 sequences are MGHRA and YSYEKL. In DNA form, the CDR3 reads TGCGCCAGCAGCCACACCGAGGGACTCTACAATGAGCAGTTCTTC. It is translated as CASSHTEGLYNEQFF.

The chain is built from TRBV5-1 and TRBJ1-1, with TRBD1 as a possible D gene (5 bases). V lost 7 bases and J 1 base, leaving 14 bases between the germline ends. This CDR3 has 14 amino acids. Germline lookup yields CDR1 SGHRS and CDR2 YFSETQ. Here the CDR3 DNA reads TGCGCCAGCGGGCCCGGGGGAACGAACACTGAAGCTTTCTTT. Its protein is CASGPGGTNTEAFF.

The V call is TRBV10-3, the J call TRBJ2-7; tentative D call: TRBD2 (6 bases). The CDR3 is made up of 13 amino acids. Germline CDR1 ENHRY, CDR2 SYGVKD. V lost 11 bases to trimming and J lost 3 bases, with 17 bases between them. CDR3 sequence reads: CASRSIADYEQYF. The CDR3 nucleotides are TGTGCCTCTCGGAGTATAGCGGACTACGAGCAGTACTTC.

This chain's CDR3 is CSVEVGSPEAFF. CDR3 bases: TGCAGCGTTGAAGTTGGTAGCCCTGAAGCTTTCTTT. The chain joins TRBV29-1 to TRBJ1-1; D remains unclear. Trimming took off 1 base at V and 6 bases at J, with 9 bases between the two ends. CDR1 and CDR2 (germline): SQVTM, ANQGSEA. The CDR3 totals 12 residues.